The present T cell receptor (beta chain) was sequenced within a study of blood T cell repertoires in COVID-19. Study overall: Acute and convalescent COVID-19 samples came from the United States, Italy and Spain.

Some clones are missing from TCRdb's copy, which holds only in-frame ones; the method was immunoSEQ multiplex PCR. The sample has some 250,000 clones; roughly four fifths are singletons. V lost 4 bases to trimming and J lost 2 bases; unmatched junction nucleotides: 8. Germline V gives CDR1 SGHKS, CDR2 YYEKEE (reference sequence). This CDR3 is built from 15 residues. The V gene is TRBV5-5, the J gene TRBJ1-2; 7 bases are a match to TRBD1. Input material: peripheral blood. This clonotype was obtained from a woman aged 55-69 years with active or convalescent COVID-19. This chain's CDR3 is CASSRQGVGNYGYTF. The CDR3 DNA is TGTGCCAGCAGCCGACAGGGAGTGGGGAACTATGGCTACACCTTC.